The next 21 T cell receptor beta chains were all read from a single sample in a study of cytomegalovirus exposure and HLA in healthy donors. Use of 60 Vbeta and 13 Jbeta primers characterized the PCR. The method was immunoSEQ multiplex PCR; TCRdb's version includes in-frame clones alone and lacks a portion of them. The sample shows nearly 200,000 clones, and 0.74% sits with its ten largest clones. The sample was PBMCs. These receptors came from a boy aged 5 to 17 in good health and CMV-seronegative.

V is TRBV7-9 and J is TRBJ1-1; 7 bases agree with TRBD1. V lost 5 bases and J lost 3; bases outside the gene matches: 9. Germline CDR1 SEHNR, CDR2 FQNEAQ (reference sequence). The CDR3 is 15 residues long. For the CDR3, the DNA is TGTGCCAGCAGCCAGGACAGGCGGTTCTACACTGAAGCTTTCTTT. It encodes CASSQDRRFYTEAFF.

This rearrangement joins TRBV28 to TRBJ2-5, with a tentative D call TRBD1 (5 bases). V gave up 3 bases and J gave up 4 bases, with 15 bases separating them. Per germline, CDR1 MDHEN and CDR2 SYDVKM. The CDR3 is 15 amino acids. The CDR3 sequence is CASSFSGLRGETQYF. The CDR3 DNA reads as TGTGCCAGCAGTTTTTCAGGGTTACGTGGAGAGACCCAGTACTTC. Looking up the rest from reference TRBV28 and TRBJ2-5 gives the full variable domain: DVKVTQSSRYLVKRTGEKVFLECVQDMDHENMFWYRQDPGLGLRLIYFSYDVKMKEKGDIPEGYSVSREKKERFSLILESASTNQTSMYLCASSFSGLRGETQYFGPGTRLLVL.

The genes are TRBV9 and TRBJ1-1; 8 bases line up with TRBD1. The length of the CDR3 is 17 residues. From germline, CDR1 is SGDLS and CDR2 YYNGEE. Unmatched junction bases numbered 12, after V lost 4 bases and J lost 1 base. The CDR3 spells CASSKTDRVFGNTEAFF. The CDR3 DNA reads as TGTGCCAGCAGCAAAACGGACAGGGTGTTCGGGAACACTGAAGCTTTCTTT.

J is TRBJ1-2 and V is TRBV19; 9 nucleotides match TRBD1. From germline, CDR1 is LNHDA and CDR2 SQIVND (reference sequence). This CDR3 has 14 amino acids. V shed 6 bases, J shed 5 bases, and the junction held 7 bases outside the gene matches. The CDR3: CASSPTGGAYGYTF. The CDR3 bases are TGTGCCAGTAGCCCTACAGGGGGCGCTTATGGCTACACCTTC.

The chain has TRBV27 and TRBJ1-1; tentative D call: TRBD1 (5 bases). From germline, CDR1 is MNHEY and CDR2 SMNVEV (reference sequence). The CDR3 sequence is 14 residues long. Trimming stripped 8 bases from V and 4 bases from J, with 17 bases between. The CDR3 coding sequence is TGTGCCAGCCCCCTGGGAGGGGATACCACTGAAGCTTTCTTT. It specifies CASPLGGDTTEAFF.

The V and J genes are TRBV7-2 and TRBJ2-5; TRBD1 matches at 12 bases. Germline V CDR1 and CDR2: SGHTA, FQGNSA. V trimming: 5 bases; J trimming: 4 bases; junction bases outside the gene matches: 8. This CDR3 is built from 16 residues. This CDR3 reads CASSPVGTGGTETQYF. The CDR3 region has the DNA TGTGCCAGCAGCCCAGTTGGGACAGGGGGCACAGAGACCCAGTACTTC.

The chain couples TRBV15 to TRBJ2-3; no definite D call. The V end was cut by 1 base, the J end by 0 bases, with 8 bases between. This CDR3 region has 15 residues. Per germline, CDR1 LNHNV and CDR2 YYDKDF (reference sequence). The CDR3, as DNA: TGTGCCACCAGCAGAGGAAGCCAAAGCACAGATACGCAGTATTTT. Translated: CATSRGSQSTDTQYF.

This chain links TRBV30 with TRBJ2-1; perhaps TRBD1 as D (6 bases). V lost 0 bases and J 9 bases, leaving 24 bases between the germline ends. Germline CDR1 is GTSNPN and CDR2 is SVGIG (reference sequence). The CDR3 runs 17 residues. The CDR3: CAWSVLSGQGPRGEQFF. Written as DNA, the CDR3 is TGTGCCTGGAGTGTACTTAGTGGTCAGGGCCCCAGGGGTGAGCAGTTCTTC.

The chain employs TRBV5-4 and TRBJ2-3, with 13 nucleotides matching TRBD2. The CDR3 has 16 amino acids. CDR1 and CDR2 from the germline V gene are SGHNT and YYREEE (reference sequence). After removal of 4 bases from V and 2 bases from J, the junction contained 4 bases not matched to a gene. The CDR3 sequence is CASSQTSGGVTDTQYF. In DNA form, the CDR3 reads TGTGCCAGCAGCCAAACTAGCGGGGGGGTCACAGATACGCAGTATTTT.

This chain links TRBV6-1 with TRBJ2-3; 7 positions match TRBD1. This CDR3 has 14 residues. Germline V lookup: CDR1 MNHNS, CDR2 SASEGT. With V trimmed by 4 bases and J by 4 bases, 5 bases remained unmatched. The CDR3 region is CASSARQGADTQYF. CDR3 nucleotide sequence: TGTGCCAGCAGTGCCAGACAGGGCGCAGATACGCAGTATTTT.

The chain combines TRBV6-5 with TRBJ1-3; the D is unclear. Germline CDR1 MNHEY, CDR2 SVGAGI. V lost 4 bases, J lost 0 bases, and 10 bases lay in between. The CDR3 is made up of 15 amino acids. The CDR3 region has the DNA TGTGCCAGCAGTTTGACATTGTTCTCTGGAAACACCATATATTTT. As protein: CASSLTLFSGNTIYF.

This chain links TRBV5-6 with TRBJ1-3; the D gene is possibly TRBD1 (6 bases). From germline, CDR1 is SGHDT and CDR2 YYEEEE. The V gene lost 5 bases and the J gene lost 0 bases, with 15 bases spanning the gap. CDR3 length: 16 residues. The CDR3 nucleotides read TGTGCCAGCAGTCCGGCGAGACAGGCCTCTGGAAACACCATATATTTT. Translating gives CASSPARQASGNTIYF.

The chain carries TRBV19 and TRBJ1-2, with D perhaps matching TRBD1 (6 bases). The length of the CDR3 is 15 residues. Germline V lookup: CDR1 LNHDA, CDR2 SQIVND (reference sequence). V was clipped by 4 bases and J by 2 bases, with 14 bases between them. CDR3 nucleotides: TGTGCCAGTAGTACAGGAACAGGGTTCAACTATGGCTACACCTTC. This translates into CASSTGTGFNYGYTF.

As concerns this clone: Other DNA variants within this sample encode the same CDR3. The chain carries TRBV5-1 and TRBJ2-7, with TRBD2 as a possible D gene (5 bases). V was pared by 0 bases and J by 1 base, with 11 bases between. This CDR3 is built from 15 residues. Germline CDR1 is SGHRS and CDR2 is YFSETQ. The CDR3 is CASSLGGLSSYEQYF. As DNA, the CDR3 is TGCGCCAGCAGCTTGGGAGGACTTTCGTCCTACGAGCAGTACTTC.

The chain combines TRBV6-4 with TRBJ2-1; 7 nucleotides match TRBD1. The CDR3 has 17 amino acids. Trimming at V came to 5 bases and at J to 5 bases, leaving 15 bases not matched to a gene. CDR1 MRHNA and CDR2 SNTAGT come from the germline V gene. The CDR3, as DNA: TGTGCCAGCAGTCCACTCCCCGAGACAGGGAGAGACAATGAGCAGTTCTTC. This encodes CASSPLPETGRDNEQFF.

The V and J genes are TRBV7-9 and TRBJ2-1; D perhaps matches TRBD1 (6 bases). The V end was cut by 5 bases, the J end by 0 bases, with 11 bases between. This CDR3 region has 15 residues. Germline CDR1 reads SEHNR; CDR2 reads FQNEAQ (reference sequence). The CDR3: CASSRRDISYNEQFF. The CDR3 DNA sequence: TGTGCCAGCAGCCGCCGGGACATCTCCTACAATGAGCAGTTCTTC.

V and J are TRBV5-8 and TRBJ1-2, with D perhaps matching TRBD1 (6 bases). Trimming shortened V by 4 bases and J by 6 bases, and 13 bases separated the two germline ends. The germline V gene has CDR1 SGHTS and CDR2 YDEGEE. There are 13 residues in the CDR3. This chain's CDR3 is CASSQGQRDGYTF. The CDR3 DNA is TGTGCCAGCAGCCAAGGACAGAGAGATGGCTACACCTTC. The full variable domain, with the rest looked up from reference TRBV5-8 and TRBJ1-2, is EAGVTQSPTHLIKTRGQQATLRCSPISGHTSVYWYQQALGLGLQFLLWYDEGEERNRGNFPPRFSGRQFPNYSSELNVNALELEDSALYLCASSQGQRDGYTFGSGTRLTVV.

The chain recombines TRBV28 with TRBJ1-2, with TRBD1 matching 11 bases. Germline V gives CDR1 MDHEN, CDR2 SYDVKM. Germline trimming cut 11 bases from V and 0 bases from J; bases unmatched to any gene: 8. The CDR3 totals 15 residues. For the CDR3, the DNA is TGTGCCGAAAGTGGGACAGGGGGGTCTAACTATGGCTACACCTTC. This encodes CAESGTGGSNYGYTF.

The rearrangement joins TRBV2 to TRBJ2-5; TRBD2 matches at 12 bases. With 10 bases clipped from V and 0 bases from J, the junction kept 12 bases outside the gene matches. The CDR3 is 17 amino acids. Per germline, CDR1 SNHLY and CDR2 FYNNEI. The CDR3 reads CATLLRLAGEYQETQYF. DNA of the CDR3: TGTGCCACCCTGCTTCGACTAGCGGGAGAGTACCAAGAGACCCAGTACTTC.

This rearrangement joins TRBV10-3 to TRBJ1-2, with D tentatively TRBD1 (5 bases). In germline, CDR1 is ENHRY, CDR2 SYGVKD. Trimming left V 7 bases short and J 4 bases short, with 13 bases between. The CDR3 is made up of 13 amino acids. For the CDR3, the DNA is TGTGCCATCAACGAGGAGGGGAGCTATGGCTACACCTTC. Translation: CAINEEGSYGYTF.

The CDR3 sequence is CASSEVGGAYQETQYF. The CDR3 DNA follows: TGTGCCAGCAGTGAAGTCGGCGGGGCGTACCAAGAGACCCAGTACTTC. The chain joins TRBV6-1 to TRBJ2-5; D is possibly TRBD2 (6 bases). In germline, CDR1 is MNHNS, CDR2 SASEGT. Trimming removed 1 base at V and 0 bases at J, with 12 bases between. The CDR3 runs to 16 residues.